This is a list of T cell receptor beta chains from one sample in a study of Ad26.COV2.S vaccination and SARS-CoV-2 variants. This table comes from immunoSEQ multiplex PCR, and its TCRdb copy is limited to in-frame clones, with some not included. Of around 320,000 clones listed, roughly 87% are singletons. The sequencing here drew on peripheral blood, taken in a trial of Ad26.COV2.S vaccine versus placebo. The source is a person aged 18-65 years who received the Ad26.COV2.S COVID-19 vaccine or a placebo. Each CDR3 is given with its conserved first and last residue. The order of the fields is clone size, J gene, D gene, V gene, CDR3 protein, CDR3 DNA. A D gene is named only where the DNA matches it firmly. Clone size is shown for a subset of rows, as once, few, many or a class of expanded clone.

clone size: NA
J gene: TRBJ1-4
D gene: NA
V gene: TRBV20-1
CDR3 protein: CGTLSNEKLFF
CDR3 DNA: TGCGGGACCTTATCGAATGAAAAACTGTTTTTT

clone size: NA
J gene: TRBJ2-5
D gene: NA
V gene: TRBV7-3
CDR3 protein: CASSRSVRETQYF
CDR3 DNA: TGTGCCAGCAGCCGTAGCGTAAGAGAGACCCAGTACTTC

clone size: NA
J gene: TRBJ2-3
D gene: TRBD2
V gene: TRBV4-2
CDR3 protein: CASSQTSGVAPDTQYF
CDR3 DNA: TGTGCCAGCAGCCAAACGAGCGGGGTCGCCCCAGATACGCAGTATTTT

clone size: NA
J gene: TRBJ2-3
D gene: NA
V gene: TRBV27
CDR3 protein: CASSLWQTDTQYF
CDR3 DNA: TGTGCCAGCAGTTTATGGCAGACAGATACGCAGTATTTT

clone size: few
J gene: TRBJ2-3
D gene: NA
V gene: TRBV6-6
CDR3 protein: CASRNTDTQYF
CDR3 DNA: TGTGCCAGCAGAAACACAGATACGCAGTATTTT

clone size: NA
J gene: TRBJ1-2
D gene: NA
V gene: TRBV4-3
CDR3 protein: CASSQDLSPGRGYTF
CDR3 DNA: TGCGCCAGCAGCCAAGATCTTTCTCCAGGACGTGGCTACACCTTC

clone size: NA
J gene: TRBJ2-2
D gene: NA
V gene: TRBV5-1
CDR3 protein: CASSYNEGGTGELFF
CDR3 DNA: TGCGCCAGCAGCTACAATGAGGGTGGCACCGGGGAGCTGTTTTTT

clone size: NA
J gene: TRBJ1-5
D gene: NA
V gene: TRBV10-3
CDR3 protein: CAISESGRYSNQPQHF
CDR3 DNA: TGTGCCATCAGTGAGTCTGGGAGGTATAGCAATCAGCCCCAGCATTTT

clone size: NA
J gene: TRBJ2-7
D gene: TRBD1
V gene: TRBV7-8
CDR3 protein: CASSFFGGQGSYEQYF
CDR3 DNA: TGTGCCAGCAGCTTCTTTGGGGGACAGGGTTCCTACGAGCAGTACTTC

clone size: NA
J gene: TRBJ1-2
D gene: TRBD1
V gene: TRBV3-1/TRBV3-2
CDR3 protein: CASTKGTGGIYGYTF
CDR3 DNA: TGTGCCAGCACGAAAGGGACAGGGGGCATTTATGGCTACACCTTC

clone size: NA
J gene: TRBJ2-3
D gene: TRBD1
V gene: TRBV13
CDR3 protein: CASSLGYRGADTQYF
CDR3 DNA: TGTGCCAGCAGCTTAGGCTACAGGGGGGCGGATACGCAGTATTTT

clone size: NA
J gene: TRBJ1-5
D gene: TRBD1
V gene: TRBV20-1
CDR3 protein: CSASGTGFSQPQHF
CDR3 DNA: TGCAGTGCTAGTGGGACAGGGTTTTCTCAGCCCCAGCATTTT

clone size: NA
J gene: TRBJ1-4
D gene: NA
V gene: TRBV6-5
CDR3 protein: CASSEKGMGEKLFF
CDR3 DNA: TGTGCCAGCAGCGAGAAGGGTATGGGTGAAAAACTGTTTTTT

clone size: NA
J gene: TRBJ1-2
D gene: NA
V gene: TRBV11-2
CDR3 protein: CASSQRYRGYTF
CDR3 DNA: TGTGCCAGCAGCCAAAGGTACAGAGGCTACACCTTC

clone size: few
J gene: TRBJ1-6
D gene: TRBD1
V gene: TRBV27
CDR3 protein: CASSLSGQDYNSPLHF
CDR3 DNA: TGTGCCAGCAGTTTATCCGGACAGGATTATAATTCACCCCTCCACTTT

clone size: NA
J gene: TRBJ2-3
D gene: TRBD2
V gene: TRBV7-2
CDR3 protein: CASSLAGGSTDTQYF
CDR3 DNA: TGTGCCAGCAGCTTAGCGGGGGGGTCCACAGATACGCAGTATTTT

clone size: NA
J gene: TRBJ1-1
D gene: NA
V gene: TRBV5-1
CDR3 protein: CASQTTVNTEAFF
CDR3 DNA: TGCGCCAGCCAAACGACAGTGAACACTGAAGCTTTCTTT

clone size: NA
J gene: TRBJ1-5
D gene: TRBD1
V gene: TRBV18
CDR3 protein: CASSPGTGISNQPQHF
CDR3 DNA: TGTGCCAGCTCACCCGGGACAGGGATTAGCAATCAGCCCCAGCATTTT

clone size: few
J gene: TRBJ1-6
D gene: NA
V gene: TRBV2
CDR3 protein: CASAGDGYSPLHF
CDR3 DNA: TGTGCCAGTGCCGGGGACGGTTATTCACCCCTCCACTTT

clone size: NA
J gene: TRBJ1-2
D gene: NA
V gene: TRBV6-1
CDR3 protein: CASSEARSSYTF
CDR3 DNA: TGTGCCAGCAGTGAAGCGCGGTCGAGCTACACCTTC

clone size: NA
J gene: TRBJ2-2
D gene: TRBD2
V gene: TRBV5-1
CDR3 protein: CASSPTSGGALGELFF
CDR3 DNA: TGCGCCAGCAGCCCCACTAGCGGGGGGGCTTTGGGGGAGCTGTTTTTT

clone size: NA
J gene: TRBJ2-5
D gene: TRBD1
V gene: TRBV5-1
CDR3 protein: CASSRGQKETQYF
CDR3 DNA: TGCGCCAGCAGCCGGGGACAGAAAGAGACCCAGTACTTC

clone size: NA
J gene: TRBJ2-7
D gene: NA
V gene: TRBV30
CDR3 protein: CAWTAGAGSAYEQYF
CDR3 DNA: TGTGCCTGGACCGCTGGGGCAGGGTCAGCCTACGAGCAGTACTTC

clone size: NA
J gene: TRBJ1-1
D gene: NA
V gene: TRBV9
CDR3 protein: CASSVYGGTEAFF
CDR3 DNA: TGTGCCAGCAGCGTATATGGGGGCACTGAAGCTTTCTTT

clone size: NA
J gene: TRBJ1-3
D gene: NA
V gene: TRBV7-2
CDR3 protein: CASSLGGRIDTIYF
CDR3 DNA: TGTGCCAGCAGCTTAGGCGGCAGAATAGACACCATATATTTT

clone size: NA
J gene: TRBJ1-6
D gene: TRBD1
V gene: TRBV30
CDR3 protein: CAWSVRDRANSPLHF
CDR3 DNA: TGTGCCTGGAGTGTACGAGACAGGGCCAATTCACCCCTCCACTTT

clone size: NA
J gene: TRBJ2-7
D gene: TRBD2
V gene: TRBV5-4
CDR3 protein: CASSSGLAGYEQYF
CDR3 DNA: TGTGCCAGCAGCTCGGGACTAGCGGGCTACGAGCAGTACTTC

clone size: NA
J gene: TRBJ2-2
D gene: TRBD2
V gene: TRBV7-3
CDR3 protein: CASSSTSGGPLADTGELFF
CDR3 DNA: TGTGCCAGCAGCTCGACTAGCGGGGGCCCTCTTGCCGACACCGGGGAGCTGTTTTTT

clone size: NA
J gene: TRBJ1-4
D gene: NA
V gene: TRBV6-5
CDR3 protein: CASSSSGGVGEKLFF
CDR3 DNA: TGTGCCAGCAGTTCCTCAGGAGGGGTTGGAGAAAAACTGTTTTTT

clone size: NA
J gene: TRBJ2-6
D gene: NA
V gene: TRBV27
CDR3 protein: CASSAPTPSGANVLTF
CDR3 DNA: TGTGCCAGCAGTGCCCCCACACCCTCTGGGGCCAACGTCCTGACTTTC

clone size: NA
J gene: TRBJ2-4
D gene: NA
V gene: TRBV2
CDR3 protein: CASSALAKNIQYF
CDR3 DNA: TGTGCCAGCAGCGCATTAGCCAAAAACATTCAGTACTTC

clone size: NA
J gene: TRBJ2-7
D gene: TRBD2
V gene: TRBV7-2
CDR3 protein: CASSSSGGPYEQYF
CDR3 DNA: TGTGCCAGCAGCTCTAGCGGGGGGCCCTACGAGCAGTACTTC

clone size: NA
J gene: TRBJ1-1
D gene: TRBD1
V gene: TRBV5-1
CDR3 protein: CASSLAAGGNTEAFF
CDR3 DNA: TGCGCCAGCAGCTTGGCCGCAGGGGGGAACACTGAAGCTTTCTTT

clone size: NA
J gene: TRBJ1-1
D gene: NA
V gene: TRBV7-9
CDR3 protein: CASSHQGGEAFF
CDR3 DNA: TGTGCCAGCAGCCACCAGGGTGGAGAAGCTTTCTTT

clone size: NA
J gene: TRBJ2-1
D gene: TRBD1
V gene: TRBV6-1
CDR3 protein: CASSELAGGYNEQFF
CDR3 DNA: TGTGCCAGCAGTGAATTAGCAGGGGGCTACAATGAGCAGTTCTTC

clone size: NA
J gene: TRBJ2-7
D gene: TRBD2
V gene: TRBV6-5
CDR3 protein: CASSYSASGGRYEQYF
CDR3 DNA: TGTGCCAGCAGTTACTCGGCTAGCGGGGGGAGGTACGAGCAGTACTTC

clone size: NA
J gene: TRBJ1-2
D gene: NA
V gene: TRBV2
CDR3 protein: CASSDREFYGYTF
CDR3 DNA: TGTGCCAGCAGTGACAGGGAGTTCTATGGCTACACCTTC

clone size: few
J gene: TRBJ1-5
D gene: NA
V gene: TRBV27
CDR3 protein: CASSLTGATGPQHF
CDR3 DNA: TGTGCCAGCAGTTTGACAGGCGCTACGGGGCCCCAGCATTTT

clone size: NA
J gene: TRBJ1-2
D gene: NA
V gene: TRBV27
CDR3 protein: CASSLSRGWGGYTF
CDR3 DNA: TGTGCCAGCAGTTTATCGAGGGGGTGGGGTGGCTACACCTTC

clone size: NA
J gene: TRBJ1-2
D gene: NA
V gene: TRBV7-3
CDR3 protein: CASSLTDSGGYTF
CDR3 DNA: TGTGCCAGCAGCTTAACGGACAGTGGGGGCTACACCTTC

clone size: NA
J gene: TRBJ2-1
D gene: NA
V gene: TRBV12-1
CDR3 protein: CASSFATTNTVFSYNEQFF
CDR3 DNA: TGTGCCAGCAGCTTTGCTACGACTAACACGGTATTCTCATACAATGAGCAGTTCTTC

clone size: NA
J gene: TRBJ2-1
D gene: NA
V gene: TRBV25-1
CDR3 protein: CASSVGGYNEQFF
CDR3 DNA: TGTGCCAGCAGTGTTGGAGGGTACAATGAGCAGTTCTTC

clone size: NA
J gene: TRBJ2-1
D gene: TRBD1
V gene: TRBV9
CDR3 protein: CASSVQQGEFEQFF
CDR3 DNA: TGTGCCAGCAGCGTCCAACAGGGGGAATTTGAGCAGTTCTTC

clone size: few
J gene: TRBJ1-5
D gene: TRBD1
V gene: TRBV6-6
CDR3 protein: CASSRRGQETNQPQHF
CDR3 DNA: TGTGCCAGCAGTCGAAGGGGACAGGAGACGAATCAGCCCCAGCATTTT

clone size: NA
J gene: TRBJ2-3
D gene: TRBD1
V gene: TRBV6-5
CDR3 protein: CASRDRGRVTDTQYF
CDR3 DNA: TGTGCCAGCAGGGACAGGGGTCGGGTCACAGATACGCAGTATTTT

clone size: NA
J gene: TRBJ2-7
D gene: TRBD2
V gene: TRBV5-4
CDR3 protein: CASSLGGTSSYEQYF
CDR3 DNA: TGTGCCAGCAGCTTGGGAGGGACTAGCTCCTACGAGCAGTACTTC

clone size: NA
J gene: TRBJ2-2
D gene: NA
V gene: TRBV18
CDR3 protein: CASFGGWGSNTGELFF
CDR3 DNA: TGTGCCAGCTTCGGCGGGTGGGGATCGAACACCGGGGAGCTGTTTTTT

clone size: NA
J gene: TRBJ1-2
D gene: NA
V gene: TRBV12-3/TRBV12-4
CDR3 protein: CASSFASYGYTF
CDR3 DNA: TGTGCCAGCAGTTTTGCCTCCTATGGCTACACCTTC

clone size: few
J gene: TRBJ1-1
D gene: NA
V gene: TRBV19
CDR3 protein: CASARNTEAFF
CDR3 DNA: TGTGCCAGTGCACGGAACACTGAAGCTTTCTTT

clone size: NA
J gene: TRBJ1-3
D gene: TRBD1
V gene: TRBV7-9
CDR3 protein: CASSPPTGSGALSGNTIYF
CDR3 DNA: TGTGCCAGCAGCCCCCCGACAGGGAGTGGGGCCCTCTCTGGAAACACCATATATTTT

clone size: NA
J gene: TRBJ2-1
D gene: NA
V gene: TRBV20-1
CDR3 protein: CSARVRNEQFF
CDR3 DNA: TGCAGTGCTAGAGTCCGGAATGAGCAGTTCTTC

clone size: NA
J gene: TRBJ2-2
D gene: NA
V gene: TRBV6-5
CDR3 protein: CASSFTPGVAGELFF
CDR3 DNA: TGTGCCAGCAGTTTTACCCCAGGGGTCGCCGGGGAGCTGTTTTTT

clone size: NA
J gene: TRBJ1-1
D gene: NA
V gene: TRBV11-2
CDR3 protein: CASSLVRSGGTEAFF
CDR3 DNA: TGTGCCAGCAGCTTAGTCAGATCTGGTGGCACTGAAGCTTTCTTT

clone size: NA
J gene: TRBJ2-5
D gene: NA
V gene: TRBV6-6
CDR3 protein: CASSKGQSRETQYF
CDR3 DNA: TGTGCCAGCAGTAAAGGACAGAGCAGGGAGACCCAGTACTTC

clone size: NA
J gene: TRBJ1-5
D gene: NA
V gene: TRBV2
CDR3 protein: CASKRGHNQPQHF
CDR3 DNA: TGTGCCAGCAAGCGGGGTCACAATCAGCCCCAGCATTTT